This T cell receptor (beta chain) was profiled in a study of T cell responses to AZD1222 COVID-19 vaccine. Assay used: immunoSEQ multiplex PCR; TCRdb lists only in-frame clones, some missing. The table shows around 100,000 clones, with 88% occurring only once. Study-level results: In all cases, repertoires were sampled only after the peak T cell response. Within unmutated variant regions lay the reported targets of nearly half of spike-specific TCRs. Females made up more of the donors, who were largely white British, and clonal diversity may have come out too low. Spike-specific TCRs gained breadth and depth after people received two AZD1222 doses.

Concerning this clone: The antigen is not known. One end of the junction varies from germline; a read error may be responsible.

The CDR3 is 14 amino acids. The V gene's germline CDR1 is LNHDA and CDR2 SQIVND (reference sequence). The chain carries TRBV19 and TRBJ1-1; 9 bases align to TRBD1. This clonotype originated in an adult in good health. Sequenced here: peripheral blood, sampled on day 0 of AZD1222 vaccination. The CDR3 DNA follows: TGTGCCAGTAGTATAGATCATAATGGACAGGGGCGTGGATTT. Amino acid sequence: CASSIDHNGQGRGF.